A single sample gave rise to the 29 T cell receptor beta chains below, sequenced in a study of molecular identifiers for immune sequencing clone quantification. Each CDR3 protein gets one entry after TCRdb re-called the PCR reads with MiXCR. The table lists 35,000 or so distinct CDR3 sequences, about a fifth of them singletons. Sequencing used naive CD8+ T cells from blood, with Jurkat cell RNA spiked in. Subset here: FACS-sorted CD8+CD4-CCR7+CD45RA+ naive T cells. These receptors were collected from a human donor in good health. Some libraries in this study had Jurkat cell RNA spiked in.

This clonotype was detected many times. This chain's CDR3 is CASSLRRPSDRRSGNTIYF. For the CDR3, the DNA is TGTGCCAGCAGCTTACGCCGACCCTCGGACAGGAGATCTGGAAACACCATATATTTT. The rearrangement joins TRBV11-2 to TRBJ1-3; TRBD1 matches at 7 bases. CDR1 SGHAT and CDR2 FQNNGV come from the germline V gene. V lost 2 bases to trimming and J lost 1 base; unmatched junction nucleotides: 14. The CDR3 is 19 residues long.

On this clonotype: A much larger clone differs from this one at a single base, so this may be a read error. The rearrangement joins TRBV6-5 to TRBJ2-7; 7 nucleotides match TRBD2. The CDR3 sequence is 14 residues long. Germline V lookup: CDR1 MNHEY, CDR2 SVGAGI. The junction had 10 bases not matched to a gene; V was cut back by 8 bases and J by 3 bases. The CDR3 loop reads CASSLVGGIYEQYF. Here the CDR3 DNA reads TGTGCCAGCTCTTTGGTCGGGGGGATCTACGAGCAGTACTTC.

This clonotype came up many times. The CDR3 DNA reads as TGTGCCTGGAGTGGGGCTACCTACGAGCAGTACTTC. It translates to CAWSGATYEQYF. The chain links TRBV30 to TRBJ2-7; no firm D call. Trimming cost V 1 base and J 2 bases, with 6 bases left between them. Germline assignment: CDR1 GTSNPN and CDR2 SVGIG (reference sequence). The CDR3 spans 12 residues.

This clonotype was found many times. The DNA for the CDR3 is TGTGCCAGCAGTCTGACAGGCCTAAGCACAGATACGCAGTATTTT. Amino acid sequence: CASSLTGLSTDTQYF. The chain recombines TRBV6-5 with TRBJ2-3; D may be TRBD1 (6 bases). Trimming removed 5 bases from V and 0 bases from J, with 12 bases in between. The germline gives CDR1 MNHEY, CDR2 SVGAGI. The CDR3 covers 15 residues.

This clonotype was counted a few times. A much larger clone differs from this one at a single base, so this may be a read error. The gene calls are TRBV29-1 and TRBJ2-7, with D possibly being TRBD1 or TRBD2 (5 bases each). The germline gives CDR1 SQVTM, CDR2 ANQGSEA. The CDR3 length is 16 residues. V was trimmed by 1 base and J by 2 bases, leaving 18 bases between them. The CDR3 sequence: CSVEALEGEGTYEQYF. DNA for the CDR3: TGCAGCGTTGAAGCTCTCGAGGGCGAGGGGACCTACGAGCAGTACTTC.

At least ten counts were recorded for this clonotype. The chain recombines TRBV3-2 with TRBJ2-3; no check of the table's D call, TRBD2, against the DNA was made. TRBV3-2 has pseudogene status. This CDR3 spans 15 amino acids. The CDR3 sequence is CASSLSGGNLCTQYF. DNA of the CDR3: TGTGCCAGCAGCCTCAGCGGGGGGAACTTGTGTACGCAGTATTTT.

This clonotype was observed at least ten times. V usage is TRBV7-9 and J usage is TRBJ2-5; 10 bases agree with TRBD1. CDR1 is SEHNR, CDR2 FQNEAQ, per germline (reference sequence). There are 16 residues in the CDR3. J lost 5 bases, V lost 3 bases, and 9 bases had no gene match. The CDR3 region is CASSFLGQGPGETQYF. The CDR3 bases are TGTGCCAGCAGCTTTCTGGGACAGGGGCCGGGGGAGACCCAGTACTTC.

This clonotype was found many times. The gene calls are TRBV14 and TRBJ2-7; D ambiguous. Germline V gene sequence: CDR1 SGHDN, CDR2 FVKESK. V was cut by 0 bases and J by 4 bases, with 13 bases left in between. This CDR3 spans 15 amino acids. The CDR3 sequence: CASSQDLTVSYEQYF. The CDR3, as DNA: TGTGCCAGCAGCCAAGATCTTACGGTTTCGTACGAGCAGTACTTC.

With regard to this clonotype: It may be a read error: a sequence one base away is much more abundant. The CDR3 sequence: CASSKFPQTNTEAFF. CDR3 coding DNA: TGTGCCAGTAGTAAATTCCCACAGACGAACACTGAAGCTTTCTTT. The chain is built from TRBV19 and TRBJ1-1; D uncertain. V was pared by 4 bases and J by 1 base, with 13 bases between. The CDR3 runs to 15 residues. CDR1 is LNHDA and CDR2 is SQIVND in the germline V gene (reference sequence).

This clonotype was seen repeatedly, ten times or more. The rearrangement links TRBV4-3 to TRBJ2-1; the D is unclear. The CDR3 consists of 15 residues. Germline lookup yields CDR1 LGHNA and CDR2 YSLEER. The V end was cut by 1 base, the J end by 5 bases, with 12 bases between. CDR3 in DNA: TGCGCCAGCAGCCAAGCCGCCAGCGCAAACAATGAGCAGTTCTTC. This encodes CASSQAASANNEQFF.

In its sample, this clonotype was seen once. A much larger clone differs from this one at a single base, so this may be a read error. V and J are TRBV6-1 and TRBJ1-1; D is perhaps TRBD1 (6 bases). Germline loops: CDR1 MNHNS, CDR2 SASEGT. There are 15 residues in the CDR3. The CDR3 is CASRASGGFNTGAFF. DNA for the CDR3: TGTGCCAGCAGGGCTTCTGGGGGCTTTAACACTGGAGCTTTCTTT.

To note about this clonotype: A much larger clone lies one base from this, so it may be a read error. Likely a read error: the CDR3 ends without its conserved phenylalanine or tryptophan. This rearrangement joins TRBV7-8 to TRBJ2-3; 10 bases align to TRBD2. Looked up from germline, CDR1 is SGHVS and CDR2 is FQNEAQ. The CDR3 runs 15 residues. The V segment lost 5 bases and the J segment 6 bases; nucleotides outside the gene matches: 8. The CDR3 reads CASSIQSGGVDTQYL. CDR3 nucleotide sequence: TGTGCCAGCAGCATACAAAGCGGGGGGGTCGATACGCAGTATTTG.

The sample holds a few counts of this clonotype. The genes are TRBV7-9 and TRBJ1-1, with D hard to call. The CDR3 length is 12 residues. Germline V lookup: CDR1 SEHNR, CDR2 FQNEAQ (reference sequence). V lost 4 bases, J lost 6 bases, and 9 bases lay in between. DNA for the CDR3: TGTGCCAGCAGCTCCCTTAGACCTGAAGCTTTCTTT. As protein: CASSSLRPEAFF.

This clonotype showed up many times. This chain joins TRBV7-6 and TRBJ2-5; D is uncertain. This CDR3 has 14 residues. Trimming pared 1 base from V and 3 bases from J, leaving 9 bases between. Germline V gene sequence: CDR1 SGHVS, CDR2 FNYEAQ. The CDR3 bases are TGTGCCAGCAGCTTAGAACCCGATGAAGAGACCCAGTACTTC. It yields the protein CASSLEPDEETQYF.

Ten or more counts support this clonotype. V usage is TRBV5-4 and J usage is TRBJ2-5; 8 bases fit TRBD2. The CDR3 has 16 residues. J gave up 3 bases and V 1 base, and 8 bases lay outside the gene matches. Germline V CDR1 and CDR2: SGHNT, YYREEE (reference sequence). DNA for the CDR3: TGTGCCAGCAGCTTGCTCGGTAGCGGGGTGAAAGAGACCCAGTACTTC. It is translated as CASSLLGSGVKETQYF.

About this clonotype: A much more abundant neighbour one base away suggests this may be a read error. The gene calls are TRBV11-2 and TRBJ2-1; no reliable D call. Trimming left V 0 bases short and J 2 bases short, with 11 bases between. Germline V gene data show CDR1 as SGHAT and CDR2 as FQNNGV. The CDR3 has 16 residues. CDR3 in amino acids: CASSLDLSNAYNEQFF. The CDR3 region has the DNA TGTGCCAGCAGCTTAGATCTCAGTAACGCCTACAATGAGCAGTTCTTC. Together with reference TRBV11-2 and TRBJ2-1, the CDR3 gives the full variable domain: EAGVAQSPRYKIIEKRQSVAFWCNPISGHATLYWYQQILGQGPKLLIQFQNNGVVDDSQLPKDRFSAERLKGVDSTLKIQPAKLEDSAVYLCASSLDLSNAYNEQFFGPGTRLTVL.

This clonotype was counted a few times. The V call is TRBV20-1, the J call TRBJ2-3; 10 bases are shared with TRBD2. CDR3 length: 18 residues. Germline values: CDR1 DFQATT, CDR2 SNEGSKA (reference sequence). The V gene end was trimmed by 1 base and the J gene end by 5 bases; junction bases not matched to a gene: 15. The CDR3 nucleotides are TGCAGTGCTAGAGGCTTCCCGGCTAGCGGGAGCCGTCAAGATACGCAGTATTTT. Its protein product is CSARGFPASGSRQDTQYF.

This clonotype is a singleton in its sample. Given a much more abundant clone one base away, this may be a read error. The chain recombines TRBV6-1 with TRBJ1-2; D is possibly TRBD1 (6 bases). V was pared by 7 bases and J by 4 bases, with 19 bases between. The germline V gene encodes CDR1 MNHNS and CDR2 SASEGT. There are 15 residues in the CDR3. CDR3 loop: CASNGLDRRVYGYTF. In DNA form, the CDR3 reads TGTGCCAGCAATGGTCTAGACAGGAGAGTCTATGGCTACACCTTC.

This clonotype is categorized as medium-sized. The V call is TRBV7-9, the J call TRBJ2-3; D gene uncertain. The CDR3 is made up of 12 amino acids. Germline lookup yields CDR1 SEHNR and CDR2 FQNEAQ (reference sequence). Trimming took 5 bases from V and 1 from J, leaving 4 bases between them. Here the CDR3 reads CASSLRTDTQYF. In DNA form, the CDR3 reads TGTGCCAGCAGCCTTCGCACAGATACGCAGTATTTT. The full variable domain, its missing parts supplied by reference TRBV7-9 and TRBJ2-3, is DTGVSQNPRHKITKRGQNVTFRCDPISEHNRLYWYRQTLGQGPEFLTYFQNEAQLEKSRLLSDRFSAERPKGSFSTLEIQRTEQGDSAMYLCASSLRTDTQYFGPGTRLTVL.

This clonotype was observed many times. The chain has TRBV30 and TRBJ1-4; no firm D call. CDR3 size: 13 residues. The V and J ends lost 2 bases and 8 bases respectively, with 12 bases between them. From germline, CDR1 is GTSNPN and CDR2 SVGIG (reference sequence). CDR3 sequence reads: CAWSTRSGEKLFF. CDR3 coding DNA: TGTGCCTGGAGTACGAGGTCTGGCGAAAAACTGTTTTTT. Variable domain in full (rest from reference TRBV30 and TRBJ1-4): SQTIHQWPATLVQPVGSPLSLECTVEGTSNPNLYWYRQAAGRGLQLLFYSVGIGQISSEVPQNLSASRPQDRQFILSSKKLLLSDSGFYLCAWSTRSGEKLFFGSGTQLSVL.

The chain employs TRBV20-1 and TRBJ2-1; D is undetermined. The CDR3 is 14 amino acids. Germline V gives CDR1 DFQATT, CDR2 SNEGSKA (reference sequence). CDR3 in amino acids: CSRLSESSYNEQFF. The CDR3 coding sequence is TGCAGCCGACTTTCCGAGAGCTCCTACAATGAGCAGTTCTTC.

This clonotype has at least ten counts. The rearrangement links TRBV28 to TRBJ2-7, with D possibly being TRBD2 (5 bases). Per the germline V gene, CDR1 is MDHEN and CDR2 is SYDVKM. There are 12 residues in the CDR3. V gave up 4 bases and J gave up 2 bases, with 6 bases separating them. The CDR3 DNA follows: TGTGCCAGCAGTTCCGGGACCTACGAGCAGTACTTC. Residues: CASSSGTYEQYF. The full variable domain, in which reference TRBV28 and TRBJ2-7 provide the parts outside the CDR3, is DVKVTQSSRYLVKRTGEKVFLECVQDMDHENMFWYRQDPGLGLRLIYFSYDVKMKEKGDIPEGYSVSREKKERFSLILESASTNQTSMYLCASSSGTYEQYFGPGTRLTVT.

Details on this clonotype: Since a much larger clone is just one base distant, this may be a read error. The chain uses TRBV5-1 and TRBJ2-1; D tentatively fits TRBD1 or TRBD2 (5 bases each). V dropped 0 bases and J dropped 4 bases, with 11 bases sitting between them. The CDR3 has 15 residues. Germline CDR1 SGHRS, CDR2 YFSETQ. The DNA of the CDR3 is TGCGCCAGCAGCTTGGCAGGGAGTTCATACAATGAGCAGTTCTTC. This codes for CASSLAGSSYNEQFF.

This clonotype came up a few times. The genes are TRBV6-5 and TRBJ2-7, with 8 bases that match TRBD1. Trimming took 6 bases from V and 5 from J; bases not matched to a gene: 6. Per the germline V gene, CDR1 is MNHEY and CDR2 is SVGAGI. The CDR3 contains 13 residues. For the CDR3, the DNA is TGTGCCAGCAGCACGACAGGGGACAACGAGCAGTACTTC. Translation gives CASSTTGDNEQYF.

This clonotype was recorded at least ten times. The CDR3 DNA reads as TGTGCCAGCAGCCATCCAGCTAGCGGGGGAAATTGGGCAGATACGCAGTATTTT. Translation: CASSHPASGGNWADTQYF. The rearrangement links TRBV3-1 to TRBJ2-3, with 10 positions matching TRBD2. Germline V lookup: CDR1 LGHDT, CDR2 YNNKEL (reference sequence). This CDR3 region has 18 residues. Germline trimming cut 3 bases from V and 4 bases from J; bases unmatched to any gene: 13.

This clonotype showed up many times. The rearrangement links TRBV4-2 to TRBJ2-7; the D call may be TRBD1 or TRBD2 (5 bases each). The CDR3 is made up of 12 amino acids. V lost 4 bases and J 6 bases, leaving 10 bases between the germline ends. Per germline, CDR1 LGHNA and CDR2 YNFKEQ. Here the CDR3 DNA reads TGTGCCAGCAGCCCGTCCGGGACCGAGCAGTACTTC. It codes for CASSPSGTEQYF.

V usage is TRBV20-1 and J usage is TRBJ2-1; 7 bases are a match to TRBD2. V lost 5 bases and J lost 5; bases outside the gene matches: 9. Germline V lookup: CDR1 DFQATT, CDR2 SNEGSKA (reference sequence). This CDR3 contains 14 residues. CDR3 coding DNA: TGCAGTGCTGGGAGGGAGAACTCTAACAATGAGCAGTTCTTC. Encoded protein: CSAGRENSNNEQFF.

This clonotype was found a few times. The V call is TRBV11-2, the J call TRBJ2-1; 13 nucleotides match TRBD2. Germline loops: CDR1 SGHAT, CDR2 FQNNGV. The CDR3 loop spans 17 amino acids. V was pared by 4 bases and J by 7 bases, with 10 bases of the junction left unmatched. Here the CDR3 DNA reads TGTGCCAGCAGCTATACTAGCGGGGGGGCCTTAGGAAATGAGCAGTTCTTC. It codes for CASSYTSGGALGNEQFF.

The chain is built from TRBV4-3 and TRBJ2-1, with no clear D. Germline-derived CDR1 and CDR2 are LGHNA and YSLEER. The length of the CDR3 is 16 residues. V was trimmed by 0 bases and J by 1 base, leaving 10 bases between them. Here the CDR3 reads CASSQDSVPSYNEQFF. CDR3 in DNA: TGCGCCAGCAGCCAAGATTCGGTCCCATCCTACAATGAGCAGTTCTTC.